The 14 T cell receptor beta chains below all came from one sample that was sequenced in a study of blood T cell repertoires in COVID-19. The method was immunoSEQ multiplex PCR; TCRdb's version includes in-frame clones alone and lacks a portion of them. Here the sample spans 260,000 or so clones, around 82% being singletons. The sequencing input was PBMCs or T cells enriched from blood (not recorded which). The receptors here all came from a woman in her 40s who had been exposed to COVID-19.

The J gene is TRBJ2-1, the V gene TRBV4-2; 7 positions agree with TRBD2. V shed 2 bases, J shed 4 bases, and the junction held 8 bases outside the gene matches. The CDR3 contains 16 residues. The germline V gene has CDR1 LGHNA and CDR2 YNFKEQ. The CDR3 region has the DNA TGTGCCAGCAGCCAACAAAGCGGGGACCCTTACAATGAGCAGTTCTTC. Its protein is CASSQQSGDPYNEQFF.

J is TRBJ1-5 and V is TRBV12-5, with 11 bases aligning to TRBD1. V lost 8 bases, J lost 2 bases, and 11 bases stayed unmatched. The CDR3 sequence is 17 residues long. CDR1 and CDR2 (germline): LGHNT, FRNRAP. The CDR3 DNA reads TGTGCTAGTTCGGCCGGGACAGGGGGTTGGGGCAATCAGCCCCAGCATTTT. As protein: CASSAGTGGWGNQPQHF.

The CDR3 is CASSSGQGGNGYTF. CDR3 nucleotides: TGTGCCAGCAGCTCCGGACAGGGAGGGAATGGCTACACCTTC. This chain uses TRBV7-9 with TRBJ1-2; 8 bases match TRBD1. V shed 4 bases and J 6 bases; nucleotides not matched to a gene: 7. Germline CDR1 is SEHNR and CDR2 is FQNEAQ (reference sequence). The CDR3 runs to 14 residues.

This chain connects TRBV19 to TRBJ1-2; D possibly corresponds to TRBD1 (6 bases). The CDR3 is 17 amino acids. V was shortened by 2 bases and J by 3 bases, with 19 bases between the two germline ends. Germline CDR1 reads LNHDA; CDR2 reads SQIVND (reference sequence). In DNA form, the CDR3 reads TGTGCCAGTAGTATATGGGGCCGGGGGGCGCGAGACTATGGCTACACCTTC. It is translated as CASSIWGRGARDYGYTF.

This clone showed up just once. The chain carries TRBV19 and TRBJ1-1, with 8 positions matching TRBD1. Germline CDR1 is LNHDA and CDR2 is SQIVND (reference sequence). V shed 4 bases, J shed 4 bases, and the junction held 5 bases outside the gene matches. This CDR3 comprises 14 residues. CDR3 amino acids: CASSTGQGITEAFF. For the CDR3, the DNA is TGTGCCAGTAGTACAGGACAGGGTATCACTGAAGCTTTCTTT.

In this sample, this clone turned up once. This chain links TRBV6-6 with TRBJ1-6; 7 bases fit TRBD1. Germline CDR1 is MNHNY and CDR2 is SVGAGI (reference sequence). After removal of 8 bases from V and 7 bases from J, the junction contained 11 bases not matched to a gene. The CDR3 loop spans 15 amino acids. For the CDR3, the DNA is TGTGCCAGCTCTGGTCAGGGGGACGGGAATTCACCCCTCCACTTT. Protein: CASSGQGDGNSPLHF.

There are a few counts of this clone. The chain carries TRBV19 and TRBJ1-5; a possible D gene is TRBD1 (5 bases). The germline V gene encodes CDR1 LNHDA and CDR2 SQIVND (reference sequence). The CDR3 consists of 16 residues. V lost 5 bases and J lost 0, with 14 bases in between. The CDR3 nucleotides are TGTGCCAGTAGTCCCCAGACAGAAGATAGCAATCAGCCCCAGCATTTT. It specifies CASSPQTEDSNQPQHF.

This chain links TRBV28 with TRBJ1-2, with D uncertain. The CDR3 contains 14 residues. V lost 1 base and J 4 bases, leaving 10 bases between the germline ends. In germline, CDR1 is MDHEN, CDR2 SYDVKM. CDR3 in amino acids: CASSLLARLYGYTF. Written as DNA, the CDR3 is TGTGCCAGCAGTTTATTGGCCAGGCTCTATGGCTACACCTTC.

The rearrangement links TRBV6-2 or TRBV6-3 to TRBJ2-1; the D call may be TRBD1 or TRBD2 (5 bases each). Trimming removed 6 bases from V and 8 bases from J, with 11 bases in between. CDR1 MNHEY and CDR2 SVGEGT come from the germline V gene. The CDR3 is 12 amino acids. The CDR3 here is CASSRGLDEQFF. The CDR3 DNA sequence: TGTGCCAGCAGCCGGGGCCTTGATGAGCAGTTCTTC.

The chain uses TRBV5-6 and TRBJ1-2; D may be TRBD1 (5 bases). Germline values: CDR1 SGHDT, CDR2 YYEEEE. This CDR3 is built from 14 residues. V was pared by 6 bases and J by 8 bases, with 20 bases between. The CDR3 DNA sequence: TGTGCCAGCACCTGGGGCCAGGGTTGGCGGGGCTACACCTTC. The encoded protein is CASTWGQGWRGYTF.

This clone has just one count. The chain joins TRBV30 to TRBJ1-1; D remains unclear. CDR3 length: 13 amino acids. In germline, CDR1 is GTSNPN, CDR2 SVGIG (reference sequence). Trimming removed 0 bases from V and 1 base from J, with 6 bases in between. The CDR3 loop is CAWSVRQNTEAFF. The CDR3 bases are TGTGCCTGGAGTGTACGACAGAACACTGAAGCTTTCTTT. Combining the CDR3 with reference TRBV30 and TRBJ1-1 gives the whole variable domain SQTIHQWPATLVQPVGSPLSLECTVEGTSNPNLYWYRQAAGRGLQLLFYSVGIGQISSEVPQNLSASRPQDRQFILSSKKLLLSDSGFYLCAWSVRQNTEAFFGQGTRLTVV.

The gene calls are TRBV13 and TRBJ1-1; no clear D gene. V was trimmed by 6 bases and J by 5 bases, leaving 16 bases between them. CDR3 length: 14 residues. In germline, CDR1 is PRHDT, CDR2 FYEKMQ (reference sequence). The CDR3 DNA sequence: TGTGCCAGCAGTCCCCTGGGAGGGAATACTGAAGCTTTCTTT. It specifies CASSPLGGNTEAFF.

This chain connects TRBV6-5 to TRBJ2-7; D is possibly TRBD2 (5 bases). The germline V gene encodes CDR1 MNHEY and CDR2 SVGAGI. The CDR3 is 14 amino acids. Trimming left V 2 bases short and J 2 bases short, with 10 bases between. The CDR3 loop is CASSYPGIPYEQYF. The CDR3 DNA reads TGTGCCAGCAGTTACCCCGGGATCCCCTACGAGCAGTACTTC.

The chain carries TRBV18 and TRBJ2-3, with 7 bases lining up with TRBD1. The CDR3 consists of 14 residues. Germline CDR1 and CDR2: KGHSH and LQKENI. V was pared by 5 bases and J by 5 bases, with 7 bases of the junction left unmatched. The CDR3 sequence: CASSSRGQGDTQYF. The CDR3 DNA reads as TGTGCCAGCTCATCGAGGGGGCAGGGAGATACGCAGTATTTT.